A single sample gave rise to the 18 T cell receptor beta chains below, sequenced in a study of identical twins. MiXCR, applied by TCRdb to the 5' RACE reads, yields one record per CDR3 protein. This sample carries a few hundred thousand distinct CDR3 sequences, about 8% of them seen once, and the ten largest clones take over 2%. These same records also appear under a second study, on yellow fever vaccine responses in identical twins.

Sequencing was carried out using memory (CD45RO+) T cells sorted from blood. These receptors originate from a woman aged 18-29 years in good health.

This clonotype has ten or more counts. The rearrangement links TRBV20-1 to TRBJ2-5; 9 nucleotides align to TRBD2. J lost 5 bases, V lost 1 base, and 5 bases had no gene match. Per the germline V gene, CDR1 is DFQATT and CDR2 is SNEGSKA (reference sequence). The CDR3 length is 14 residues. CDR3 sequence: CSARVSGSGETQYF. The CDR3 bases are TGCAGTGCTAGAGTTAGCGGGAGCGGGGAGACCCAGTACTTC.

The chain links TRBV20-1 to TRBJ2-5, with 7 nucleotides matching TRBD2. V lost 2 bases and J lost 5; bases outside the gene matches: 8. Germline lookup yields CDR1 DFQATT and CDR2 SNEGSKA (reference sequence). The CDR3 is made up of 14 amino acids. The CDR3 loop reads CSARLEGGRETQYF. In DNA form, the CDR3 reads TGCAGTGCTAGATTGGAGGGAGGGCGGGAGACCCAGTACTTC.

The table lists this clonotype with many counts. The CDR3 is CASSPEGDYGYTF. The CDR3 coding sequence is TGCGCCAGCAGCCCGGAGGGGGACTATGGCTACACCTTC. The chain links TRBV5-1 to TRBJ1-2; TRBD1 might be the D (6 bases). CDR1 and CDR2 (germline): SGHRS, YFSETQ. V lost 4 bases and J 3 bases, leaving 10 bases between the germline ends. This CDR3 has 13 amino acids. Variable domain in full (rest from reference TRBV5-1 and TRBJ1-2): KAGVTQTPRYLIKTRGQQVTLSCSPISGHRSVSWYQQTPGQGLQFLFEYFSETQRNKGNFPGRFSGRQFSNSRSEMNVSTLELGDSALYLCASSPEGDYGYTFGSGTRLTVV.

This clonotype was observed a handful of times. The chain uses TRBV25-1 and TRBJ1-2, with D tentatively TRBD1 (5 bases). Looked up from germline, CDR1 is MGHDK and CDR2 is SYGVNS. The CDR3 runs 14 residues. Trimming pared 2 bases from V and 2 bases from J, leaving 9 bases between. CDR3 nucleotides: TGTGCCAGCAGTGAAACCGACAGAAACTATGGCTACACCTTC. Its translation is CASSETDRNYGYTF.

This clonotype has more than one count but fewer than ten. This chain connects TRBV7-2 to TRBJ2-7, with D possibly matching TRBD1 (5 bases). V gave up 1 base and J gave up 5 bases, with 12 bases separating them. The V gene's germline CDR1 is SGHTA and CDR2 FQGNSA. The CDR3 totals 14 residues. The CDR3 loop reads CASSLEFSGNEQYF. The CDR3 nucleotides are TGTGCCAGCAGCTTAGAATTTTCAGGGAACGAGCAGTACTTC.

This clonotype was observed at least ten times. The chain carries TRBV7-2 and TRBJ2-3, with 11 bases matching TRBD2. The CDR3 covers 16 residues. V lost 5 bases and J lost 2; bases outside the gene matches: 6. In germline, CDR1 is SGHTA, CDR2 FQGNSA. The DNA for the CDR3 is TGTGCCAGCAGCCTACTAGCGGGGGTTGCCACAGATACGCAGTATTTT. Residues: CASSLLAGVATDTQYF.

Here the CDR3 reads CASSQQTVKGSEAFF. The CDR3 DNA is TGTGCCAGCAGCCAGCAGACGGTGAAGGGATCTGAAGCTTTCTTT. The chain combines TRBV3-1 with TRBJ1-1, with D uncertain. There are 15 residues in the CDR3. Deletions cut 3 bases from V and 6 bases from J, with 17 bases between. Germline V CDR1 and CDR2: LGHDT, YNNKEL (reference sequence). The variable domain in full, with the rest retrieved from reference TRBV3-1 and TRBJ1-1, is DTAVSQTPKYLVTQMGNDKSIKCEQNLGHDTMYWYKQDSKKFLKIMFSYNNKELIINETVPNRFSPKSPDKAHLNLHINSLELGDSAVYFCASSQQTVKGSEAFFGQGTRLTVV.

The chain uses TRBV19 and TRBJ2-6, with D tentatively TRBD1 (5 bases). Germline V CDR1 and CDR2: LNHDA, SQIVND (reference sequence). The V end was cut by 2 bases, the J end by 0 bases, with 8 bases between. This CDR3 contains 16 residues. The CDR3 DNA reads as TGTGCCAGTAGTATAACAGGCCTCTCTGGGGCCAACGTCCTGACTTTC. Its translation is CASSITGLSGANVLTF.

This clonotype was recorded many times. The chain combines TRBV7-2 with TRBJ1-5; TRBD1 aligns across 7 bases. The CDR3 is 13 amino acids. Germline CDR1 reads SGHTA; CDR2 reads FQGNSA. The V segment lost 7 bases and the J segment 7 bases; nucleotides outside the gene matches: 7. The CDR3: CASNQGTAQPQHF. The CDR3 DNA reads as TGTGCCAGCAACCAAGGGACAGCCCAGCCCCAGCATTTT.

The J gene is TRBJ1-1, the V gene TRBV6-1, with 10 positions matching TRBD1. This CDR3 has 17 residues. CDR1 and CDR2 (germline): MNHNS, SASEGT. The ends lost 4 bases at V and 0 bases at J; junction bases unmatched: 8. The CDR3 DNA sequence: TGTGCCAGCAGTGCGTTGGGACAGGGGATCATGAACACTGAAGCTTTCTTT. Its protein is CASSALGQGIMNTEAFF.

Only a few counts were recorded for this clonotype. The V call is TRBV10-3, the J call TRBJ2-2; 11 bases are shared with TRBD1. This CDR3 spans 15 amino acids. V was pared by 5 bases and J by 4 bases, with 3 bases of the junction left unmatched. Germline values: CDR1 ENHRY, CDR2 SYGVKD. The CDR3 sequence is CAISWTGGGTGELFF. The CDR3 nucleotides read TGTGCCATCAGTTGGACAGGGGGCGGCACCGGGGAGCTGTTTTTT.

This chain joins TRBV18 and TRBJ2-7, with 8 bases lining up with TRBD1. The ends lost 5 bases at V and 2 bases at J; junction bases unmatched: 8. Germline CDR1 is KGHSH and CDR2 is LQKENI. This CDR3 comprises 15 residues. CDR3 sequence reads: CASSANTGGPYEQYF. CDR3 coding DNA: TGTGCCAGCTCAGCCAACACAGGGGGTCCCTACGAGCAGTACTTC.

The V gene is TRBV11-2, the J gene TRBJ2-6; the D is unclear. This CDR3 has 14 amino acids. Per germline, CDR1 SGHAT and CDR2 FQNNGV. V lost 1 base and J 10 bases, leaving 11 bases between the germline ends. The CDR3 DNA reads as TGTGCCAGCAGCTTAGGGGCGAGTTTAAACGTCCTGACTTTC. Translating gives CASSLGASLNVLTF.

The chain joins TRBV29-1 to TRBJ2-4; the D gene is possibly TRBD2 (5 bases). With 6 bases removed from V and 3 bases from J, the gap between germline ends came to 15 bases. CDR1 and CDR2 from the germline V gene are SQVTM and ANQGSEA. The CDR3 has 14 residues. The chain's CDR3 is CSVSLGGVKNIQYF. DNA for the CDR3: TGCAGCGTGAGCCTTGGAGGAGTCAAAAACATTCAGTACTTC.

The chain carries TRBV6-5 and TRBJ2-1; D gene unclear. Germline values: CDR1 MNHEY, CDR2 SVGAGI. The V end lost 0 bases, the J end lost 6 bases, and 12 bases lay between the germline ends. There are 15 residues in the CDR3. CDR3 coding DNA: TGTGCCAGCAGTTACTCGCAGTCCAGAACCAATGAGCAGTTCTTC. This gives the protein CASSYSQSRTNEQFF.

Many counts were recorded for this clonotype. The chain recombines TRBV28 with TRBJ2-2, with unresolved D. V lost 2 bases and J 4 bases, leaving 5 bases between the germline ends. The CDR3 covers 13 residues. The germline gives CDR1 MDHEN, CDR2 SYDVKM. This CDR3 reads CASSLKVTGELFF. CDR3 nucleotides: TGTGCCAGCAGTTTAAAGGTCACCGGGGAGCTGTTTTTT.

This clonotype occurred a few times. This rearrangement joins TRBV19 to TRBJ2-7; D remains ambiguous. The CDR3 runs 12 residues. Germline-derived CDR1 and CDR2 are LNHDA and SQIVND (reference sequence). The V end lost 5 bases, the J end lost 5 bases, and 10 bases lay between the germline ends. The CDR3 bases are TGTGCCAGTAGTTCCCCAGATCACGAGCAGTACTTC. Translating gives CASSSPDHEQYF.

This sequence joins TRBV27 and TRBJ1-1; possibly TRBD1 for D (5 bases). V lost 3 bases to trimming and J lost 4 bases, with 12 bases between them. CDR3 length: 14 amino acids. Looked up from germline, CDR1 is MNHEY and CDR2 is SMNVEV (reference sequence). The CDR3 DNA sequence: TGTGCCAGCAGTTTCGACAGCCGGAGCACTGAAGCTTTCTTT. Translating gives CASSFDSRSTEAFF.